Each of the 30 T cell receptor beta chains below was sequenced from the same sample in a study of blood T cell repertoires in COVID-19. TCRdb keeps only in-frame clones here, not all; method: immunoSEQ multiplex PCR. The sample lists around 500,000 clones; approximately 83% were seen once. The sample comprised peripheral blood. The receptor source for this set is a human donor in a cohort sampled during active COVID-19.

CDR3 residues: CASSSGQGDLGFF. The CDR3 DNA reads TGCGCCAGCAGCTCGGGACAGGGGGATCTAGGGTTCTTC. The chain links TRBV5-1 to TRBJ2-1; 11 bases line up with TRBD1. The V gene's germline CDR1 is SGHRS and CDR2 YFSETQ. Trimming cost V 3 bases and J 15 bases; bases outside gene matches: 8. The CDR3 is 13 amino acids.

The chain combines TRBV7-8 with TRBJ2-7; the D gene is possibly TRBD2 (6 bases). The CDR3 sequence is 14 residues long. The germline CDR1 and CDR2 sequences are SGHVS and FQNEAQ. V lost 4 bases to trimming and J lost 0 bases, with 10 bases between them. The CDR3 spells CASSWGLPSYEQYF. The CDR3 DNA sequence: TGTGCCAGCAGCTGGGGACTGCCCTCCTACGAGCAGTACTTC.

This sequence joins TRBV11-2 and TRBJ2-2, with 8 nucleotides matching TRBD2. CDR1 is SGHAT and CDR2 is FQNNGV in the germline V gene. This CDR3 is built from 17 residues. V dropped 5 bases and J dropped 7; count of bases not matched to a gene: 15. This CDR3 reads CASSPGYSGRLDGELFF. DNA of the CDR3: TGTGCCAGCAGCCCGGGATACAGCGGGAGACTTGACGGGGAGCTGTTTTTT.

This chain links TRBV2 with TRBJ1-4; weak D call: TRBD1 (6 bases). Looked up from germline, CDR1 is SNHLY and CDR2 is FYNNEI. CDR3 length: 14 residues. The V gene lost 2 bases and the J gene lost 8 bases, with 12 bases spanning the gap. The CDR3, as DNA: TGTGCCAGCAGTGAACAGGGGCGGGGGGAAAAACTGTTTTTT. Translated: CASSEQGRGEKLFF.

This chain links TRBV7-6 with TRBJ2-1, with 7 bases fitting TRBD2. In germline, CDR1 is SGHVS, CDR2 FNYEAQ. J was trimmed by 7 bases and V by 6 bases; bases with no gene match: 12. The CDR3 has 15 residues. The CDR3 region is CASRTEGGSRNEQFF. The DNA of the CDR3 is TGTGCCAGCAGAACTGAGGGCGGGAGTCGGAATGAGCAGTTCTTC.

V usage is TRBV9 and J usage is TRBJ1-6; 8 nucleotides agree with TRBD1. The CDR3 extends over 18 amino acids. V lost 0 bases to trimming and J lost 2 bases; unmatched junction nucleotides: 7. In germline, CDR1 is SGDLS, CDR2 YYNGEE. The CDR3 DNA is TGTGCCAGCAGCGTAGGACAGGGGTGGAGACCCTATAATTCACCCCTCCACTTT. This codes for CASSVGQGWRPYNSPLHF.

The chain is built from TRBV5-1 and TRBJ1-4, with D hard to call. There are 15 residues in the CDR3. V dropped 3 bases and J dropped 10 bases, with 19 bases sitting between them. The V gene's germline CDR1 is SGHRS and CDR2 YFSETQ. In DNA, the CDR3 is TGCGCCAGCAGCTCCCGTATCTCCGGGGAGGGAAAACTGTTTTTT. Its protein product is CASSSRISGEGKLFF.

The chain uses TRBV12-3 or TRBV12-4 and TRBJ1-5, with a weak D call TRBD1 (5 bases). The CDR3 runs to 12 residues. Trimming removed 9 bases from V and 1 base from J, with 7 bases in between. CDR3: CASGGSNQPQHF. CDR3 bases: TGTGCCAGTGGGGGGAGCAATCAGCCCCAGCATTTT.

This rearrangement joins TRBV30 to TRBJ2-7; 7 nucleotides agree with TRBD1. This CDR3 contains 14 residues. Germline lookup yields CDR1 GTSNPN and CDR2 SVGIG (reference sequence). Trimming removed 0 bases from V and 4 bases from J; junction bases left unmatched: 6. The CDR3 nucleotides are TGTGCCTGGAGTGTACTCGCAGGGGGTTACGAGCAGTACTTC. Encoded protein: CAWSVLAGGYEQYF. Variable domain in full (rest from reference TRBV30 and TRBJ2-7): SQTIHQWPATLVQPVGSPLSLECTVEGTSNPNLYWYRQAAGRGLQLLFYSVGIGQISSEVPQNLSASRPQDRQFILSSKKLLLSDSGFYLCAWSVLAGGYEQYFGPGTRLTVT.

CDR3 sequence (DNA): TGTGCCAGCAGCCAGCTCCTCGGGGGTTCTGATACGCAGTATTTT. Its translation: CASSQLLGGSDTQYF. The chain combines TRBV4-2 with TRBJ2-3, with D perhaps TRBD2 (6 bases). The CDR3 is made up of 15 amino acids. CDR1 LGHNA and CDR2 YNFKEQ come from the germline V gene. The V and J ends lost 3 bases and 6 bases respectively, with 16 bases between them.

This clone was seen only once. Written as DNA, the CDR3 is TGTGCCTGGACCCTACAGGGGATCACTGAAGCTTTCTTT. Protein product: CAWTLQGITEAFF. This chain links TRBV30 with TRBJ1-1, with 7 nucleotides matching TRBD1. V lost 4 bases, J lost 4 bases, and 6 bases stayed unmatched. Germline V gives CDR1 GTSNPN, CDR2 SVGIG (reference sequence). The CDR3 is made up of 13 amino acids.

The chain recombines TRBV19 with TRBJ2-5; 10 bases are shared with TRBD2. The CDR3 length is 15 residues. The germline CDR1 and CDR2 sequences are LNHDA and SQIVND (reference sequence). J lost 2 bases, V lost 3 bases, and 3 bases had no gene match. Here the CDR3 DNA reads TGTGCCAGTAGTATGCTAGCGGGAGAGCAAGAGACCCAGTACTTC. The encoded protein is CASSMLAGEQETQYF.

The chain is built from TRBV12-3 or TRBV12-4 and TRBJ2-7; D possibly corresponds to TRBD1 (5 bases). This CDR3 is 12 amino acids long. V dropped 4 bases and J dropped 2 bases, with 6 bases sitting between them. CDR3 protein: CASSSGTYEQYF. The CDR3 nucleotides are TGTGCCAGCAGTTCAGGGACCTACGAGCAGTACTTC.

This clone was detected only a few times. The chain carries TRBV7-3 and TRBJ1-2; 9 bases are shared with TRBD1. With 5 bases clipped from V and 6 bases from J, the junction kept 4 bases outside the gene matches. The CDR3 is made up of 13 amino acids. CDR1 and CDR2 from the germline V gene are SGHTA and FQGTGA. The CDR3 region is CASSLGQGDGYTF. The CDR3 DNA sequence: TGTGCCAGCAGCCTGGGACAGGGTGATGGCTACACCTTC.

The table lists this clone with a few counts. This chain uses TRBV28 with TRBJ1-1; 12 bases fit TRBD1. The CDR3 covers 16 residues. Germline CDR1 and CDR2: MDHEN and SYDVKM. Losses at the gene ends were 3 bases for V and 10 bases for J; bases not matched to a gene: 12. CDR3 DNA: TGTGCCAGCAGTTTTCCGGGACAGGGGGCGCGTGGGGCAGCTTTCTTT. Protein: CASSFPGQGARGAAFF.

The rearrangement joins TRBV7-8 to TRBJ2-5, with no clear D. The CDR3 is made up of 14 amino acids. V was shortened by 3 bases and J by 1 base, with 9 bases between the two germline ends. CDR1 SGHVS and CDR2 FQNEAQ come from the germline V gene. The CDR3 nucleotides are TGTGCCAGCAGCTTTTTGCAGGTCCAAGAGACCCAGTACTTC. It is translated as CASSFLQVQETQYF.

The V call is TRBV4-3, the J call TRBJ2-3, with 9 bases that match TRBD2. Germline CDR1 reads LGHNA; CDR2 reads YSLEER. V shed 0 bases and J 0 bases; nucleotides not matched to a gene: 7. This CDR3 is built from 18 residues. The CDR3 sequence is CASSQELAGGLSTDTQYF. The CDR3 coding sequence is TGCGCCAGCAGCCAAGAGCTGGCGGGAGGGCTCAGCACAGATACGCAGTATTTT.

The genes are TRBV27 and TRBJ2-7; TRBD1 is a possible D gene (6 bases). Germline CDR1 MNHEY, CDR2 SMNVEV (reference sequence). CDR3 length: 15 residues. Deletions cut 1 base from V and 3 bases from J, with 13 bases between. DNA of the CDR3: TGTGCCAGCAGTTTATTCACAGGGCCGAGCTACGAGCAGTACTTC. Translated: CASSLFTGPSYEQYF.

This sequence joins TRBV3-1 (or the pseudogene TRBV3-2) and TRBJ1-4; 8 bases align to TRBD1. The CDR3 covers 18 residues. CDR1 is LGHDT, CDR2 YNNKEL, per germline (reference sequence). V gave up 2 bases and J gave up 13 bases; unmatched junction bases: 21. The CDR3 sequence: CASSQPQMGQAPRRGLFF. The CDR3 DNA is TGTGCCAGCAGCCAACCCCAAATGGGACAGGCCCCTAGGAGGGGACTGTTTTTT.

The chain combines TRBV6-2 or TRBV6-3 with TRBJ1-5; tentative D call: TRBD1 (5 bases). V lost 5 bases to trimming and J lost 12 bases, with 17 bases between them. CDR1 is MNHEY and CDR2 is SVGEGT in the germline V gene. The CDR3 extends over 13 amino acids. For the CDR3, the DNA is TGTGCCAGCAGTGTTTCTGCGGGGCCGCGCCAGCATTTT. Protein product: CASSVSAGPRQHF.

This rearrangement joins TRBV7-3 to TRBJ2-2, with D possibly matching TRBD2 (5 bases). The V end lost 5 bases, the J end lost 5 bases, and 18 bases lay between the germline ends. Looked up from germline, CDR1 is SGHTA and CDR2 is FQGTGA. The CDR3 loop spans 16 amino acids. In DNA, the CDR3 is TGTGCCAGCAGCCGCCATGAGGGAGAATTGACCGGGGAGCTGTTTTTT. Its translation: CASSRHEGELTGELFF. Looking up the rest from reference TRBV7-3 and TRBJ2-2 gives the full variable domain: GAGVSQTPSNKVTEKGKYVELRCDPISGHTALYWYRQSLGQGPEFLIYFQGTGAADDSGLPNDRFFAVRPEGSVSTLKIQRTERGDSAVYLCASSRHEGELTGELFFGEGSRLTVL.

CDR3 amino acids: CASAGTGISGANVLTF. The DNA for the CDR3 is TGTGCCAGTGCCGGGACAGGGATCTCTGGGGCCAACGTCCTGACTTTC. The chain joins TRBV19 to TRBJ2-6, with TRBD1 matching over 9 bases. In germline, CDR1 is LNHDA, CDR2 SQIVND (reference sequence). V lost 8 bases to trimming and J lost 0 bases; unmatched junction nucleotides: 5. The CDR3 loop spans 16 amino acids.

This clone showed up just once. The rearrangement links TRBV4-2 to TRBJ2-1; possible D gene TRBD2, 5 bases. Germline V gives CDR1 LGHNA, CDR2 YNFKEQ. V lost 1 base and J 3 bases, leaving 7 bases between the germline ends. The CDR3 extends over 14 amino acids. CDR3: CASSQGAGYNEQFF. CDR3 nucleotides: TGTGCCAGCAGCCAAGGGGCGGGCTACAATGAGCAGTTCTTC.

Worth noting for this clone: This CDR3 is also generated by other DNA sequences in the sample. The chain employs TRBV6-5 and TRBJ1-1, with D unresolved. Between the trimmed V and J ends, which lost 0 bases and 1 base, there was a span of 6 bases. The CDR3 spans 14 residues. From germline, CDR1 is MNHEY and CDR2 SVGAGI. CDR3 sequence reads: CASSYSLKNTEAFF. Here the CDR3 DNA reads TGTGCCAGCAGTTACTCGTTAAAGAACACTGAAGCTTTCTTT.

This clone was picked up one time. J is TRBJ2-1 and V is TRBV25-1; the match to TRBD2 covers 10 bases. The germline gives CDR1 MGHDK, CDR2 SYGVNS. This CDR3 comprises 14 residues. Germline trimming cut 7 bases from V and 8 bases from J; bases unmatched to any gene: 8. The CDR3 spells CASTTSGIVDEQFF. Written as DNA, the CDR3 is TGTGCCAGCACCACTAGCGGGATCGTGGATGAGCAGTTCTTC.

The chain links TRBV6-2 or TRBV6-3 to TRBJ2-1; D possibly corresponds to TRBD1 (6 bases). The germline V and J ends were trimmed by 0 bases and 7 bases, with 7 bases remaining between them. CDR3 length equals 13 residues. Germline V CDR1 and CDR2: MNHEY, SVGEGT. This CDR3 reads CASSYSQGNEQFF. The DNA of the CDR3 is TGTGCCAGCAGTTACTCGCAGGGGAATGAGCAGTTCTTC.

V usage is TRBV3-1 (or the pseudogene TRBV3-2) and J usage is TRBJ1-2, with D possibly TRBD1 on 5 matching bases. The V gene's germline CDR1 is LGHDT and CDR2 YNNKEL (reference sequence). This CDR3 spans 15 amino acids. Trimming removed 4 bases from V and 2 bases from J, with 14 bases in between. The CDR3 DNA is TGTGCCAGCAGCCCCCTGGCGGACACCAACTATGGCTACACCTTC. Translating gives CASSPLADTNYGYTF.

The chain is built from TRBV30 and TRBJ1-2; D unclear. The CDR3 length is 12 residues. Trimming removed 2 bases from V and 6 bases from J, with 10 bases in between. Germline CDR1 GTSNPN, CDR2 SVGIG (reference sequence). The CDR3: CAWSSQYNGYTF. The DNA of the CDR3 is TGTGCCTGGAGTTCACAGTATAATGGCTACACCTTC.

CDR3 nucleotides: TGTGCCAGTAAGGGACTAGCGGGAGGAAATGAGCAGTTCTTC. Translating it yields CASKGLAGGNEQFF. V is TRBV19 and J is TRBJ2-1, with 15 bases fitting TRBD2. The CDR3 spans 14 residues. Germline V gene sequence: CDR1 LNHDA, CDR2 SQIVND (reference sequence). After removal of 7 bases from V and 7 bases from J, the junction contained 2 bases not matched to a gene.

This chain uses TRBV6-5 with TRBJ2-1; TRBD2 agrees at 7 bases. The CDR3 is 13 residues long. Germline-derived CDR1 and CDR2 are MNHEY and SVGAGI. Trimming took 8 bases from V and 8 from J; bases not matched to a gene: 9. CDR3 sequence (DNA): TGTGCCAGCCGACGGGCGGGAGTTGATGAGCAGTTCTTC. Amino acids: CASRRAGVDEQFF.